This T cell receptor beta chain was captured in a study of blood T cell repertoires in COVID-19. Overall study: Acute-phase and convalescent COVID-19 samples originated in the United States, Italy and Spain.

This clone was observed a single time. TCRdb keeps only in-frame clones here, not all; method: immunoSEQ multiplex PCR. The table shows about 480,000 clones, with about 89% occurring only once. Trimming cost V 6 bases and J 5 bases, with 13 bases left between them. Per the germline V gene, CDR1 is MNHEY and CDR2 is SVGAGI. This CDR3 spans 13 amino acids. This sequence was found in a woman aged 45-59 years with COVID-19, enrolled during active disease. The chain has TRBV6-5 and TRBJ1-2, with D perhaps matching TRBD1 (6 bases). Sequenced input: peripheral blood. The CDR3 is CASSLDRTYGYTF. CDR3 bases: TGTGCCAGCAGCTTGGACAGAACATATGGCTACACCTTC.